Each of the 28 T cell receptor beta chains below was sequenced from the same sample in a study of shared clonotypes between healthy human individuals. TCRdb's table, derived via immunoSEQ multiplex PCR, lists solely in-frame clones and lacks some. This table has about 2.4 million clones, approximately 94% appearing once. Sequenced: naive CD4+ T cells from PBMCs. The subset here: CD45RA+ positively selected. The origin of the receptors is a man aged 18 to 35 in good health. Some clones in this sample may be carry-over from other donors' samples.

The chain has TRBV10-3 and TRBJ2-3; no firm D call. The CDR3 has 11 amino acids. The ends were cut back, 6 bases at V and 2 bases at J, with 3 bases in the middle. The germline CDR1 and CDR2 sequences are ENHRY and SYGVKD. The CDR3: CAISYTDTQYF. The CDR3 coding sequence is TGTGCCATCAGCTACACAGATACGCAGTATTTT.

V is TRBV28 and J is TRBJ2-7, with 9 positions matching TRBD2. After removal of 6 bases from V and 3 bases from J, the junction contained 9 bases not matched to a gene. This CDR3 has 15 residues. Germline V lookup: CDR1 MDHEN, CDR2 SYDVKM. The CDR3 DNA follows: TGTGCCAGCAGGATAAGACTAGCGGAGAACTACGAGCAGTACTTC. Protein: CASRIRLAENYEQYF.

This chain uses TRBV25-1 with TRBJ2-1; D is unresolved. The CDR3 totals 14 residues. Between the trimmed V and J ends, which lost 1 base and 8 bases, there was a span of 12 bases. Per the germline V gene, CDR1 is MGHDK and CDR2 is SYGVNS. The CDR3 spells CASSESALVDEQFF. The CDR3, as DNA: TGTGCCAGCAGTGAATCGGCGTTAGTCGATGAGCAGTTCTTC.

This chain links TRBV27 with TRBJ2-1; 8 bases agree with TRBD2. The V gene end was trimmed by 6 bases and the J gene end by 0 bases; junction bases not matched to a gene: 7. There are 16 residues in the CDR3. Germline V gene lookup returns CDR1 MNHEY and CDR2 SMNVEV (reference sequence). The CDR3 nucleotides are TGTGCCAGCAGGCTGAGCGGGAGCCCCTCCTACAATGAGCAGTTCTTC. It yields the protein CASRLSGSPSYNEQFF.

This clone was observed once. The chain recombines TRBV7-2 with TRBJ2-3; possibly TRBD1 for D (5 bases). The CDR3 contains 14 residues. Germline V gives CDR1 SGHTA, CDR2 FQGNSA. Trimming shortened V by 8 bases and J by 2 bases, and 14 bases separated the two germline ends. As DNA, the CDR3 is TGTGCCAGCGGCCAGACAGCCTCCACAGATACGCAGTATTTT. Translation gives CASGQTASTDTQYF. The variable domain in full, with the rest retrieved from reference TRBV7-2 and TRBJ2-3, is GAGVSQSPSNKVTEKGKDVELRCDPISGHTALYWYRQSLGQGLEFLIYFQGNSAPDKSGLPSDRFSAERTGGSVSTLTIQRTQQEDSAVYLCASGQTASTDTQYFGPGTRLTVL.

This rearrangement joins TRBV29-1 to TRBJ2-2; D possibly matches TRBD1 or TRBD2 (6 bases each). Germline CDR1 reads SQVTM; CDR2 reads ANQGSEA. V lost 0 bases and J 1 base, leaving 12 bases between the germline ends. There are 16 residues in the CDR3. The CDR3 spells CSVEDRGEGNTGELFF. In DNA, the CDR3 is TGCAGCGTTGAAGATAGGGGGGAAGGGAACACCGGGGAGCTGTTTTTT.

The chain carries TRBV6-1 and TRBJ2-5; the D gene is possibly TRBD2 (6 bases). This CDR3 region has 15 residues. The V gene lost 2 bases and the J gene lost 5 bases, with 15 bases spanning the gap. The germline gives CDR1 MNHNS, CDR2 SASEGT. Here the CDR3 reads CASSEMAGRWETQYF. The CDR3 DNA is TGTGCCAGCAGTGAAATGGCGGGGAGATGGGAGACCCAGTACTTC.

V and J are TRBV19 and TRBJ2-1, with TRBD2 matching 11 bases. This CDR3 spans 17 amino acids. The V and J ends lost 5 bases and 7 bases, in that order; junction bases with no gene match: 13. Germline V gene data show CDR1 as LNHDA and CDR2 as SQIVND (reference sequence). The chain's CDR3 is CASSLPTGASGRNEQFF. For the CDR3, the DNA is TGTGCCAGTAGTCTACCAACTGGGGCTAGCGGGAGGAATGAGCAGTTCTTC.

The rearrangement joins TRBV27 to TRBJ2-1; TRBD2 aligns across 8 bases. This CDR3 region has 16 residues. The ends lost 6 bases at V and 5 bases at J; junction bases unmatched: 12. Germline values: CDR1 MNHEY, CDR2 SMNVEV (reference sequence). Here the CDR3 DNA reads TGTGCCAGCAGCCGTTTTTCCTCGGGGGGGGACAATGAGCAGTTCTTC. It is translated as CASSRFSSGGDNEQFF.

The chain employs TRBV18 and TRBJ1-2; 7 positions agree with TRBD1. V dropped 8 bases and J dropped 0; count of bases not matched to a gene: 9. The CDR3 has 15 residues. Germline V gene lookup returns CDR1 KGHSH and CDR2 LQKENI. CDR3 nucleotides: TGTGCCAGCGCCGTTACCGGGACAGCTAACTATGGCTACACCTTC. It encodes CASAVTGTANYGYTF.

This clone was counted between two and nine times. This chain connects TRBV7-9 to TRBJ1-1, with D tentatively TRBD1 (5 bases). The CDR3 has 15 amino acids. V shed 6 bases and J shed 1 base, with 15 bases lying between them. The germline CDR1 and CDR2 sequences are SEHNR and FQNEAQ (reference sequence). The CDR3 reads CASRDGAGRNTEAFF. CDR3 in DNA: TGTGCCAGCAGAGATGGGGCAGGGCGGAACACTGAAGCTTTCTTT.

The gene calls are TRBV27 and TRBJ1-4; the D is unclear. The germline V gene encodes CDR1 MNHEY and CDR2 SMNVEV (reference sequence). CDR3 length: 16 residues. Trimming pared 1 base from V and 5 bases from J, leaving 14 bases between. The CDR3 DNA reads TGTGCCAGCAGTTTATTGATCCCTGCTCGGAATGAAAAACTGTTTTTT. Translated, it gives CASSLLIPARNEKLFF.

The gene calls are TRBV21-1 and TRBJ2-7. TRBV21-1 is assigned pseudogene status. CDR3 length: 15 residues. The CDR3 here is CASSNWGLTTYEQYF. The CDR3 DNA follows: TGTGCCAGCAGCAATTGGGGGTTGACAACCTACGAGCAGTACTTC.

Written as DNA, the CDR3 is TGTGCCAGCAGCTTACTACTAGCGGGGGGTTACAATGAGCAGTTCTTC. Its protein product is CASSLLLAGGYNEQFF. The genes are TRBV7-2 and TRBJ2-1; the match to TRBD2 covers 12 bases. This CDR3 region has 16 residues. Trimming cost V 2 bases and J 4 bases; bases outside gene matches: 3. The V gene's germline CDR1 is SGHTA and CDR2 FQGNSA.

The chain recombines TRBV11-2 with TRBJ2-3; perhaps D is TRBD1 or TRBD2 (5 bases each). There are 17 residues in the CDR3. Trimming pared 1 base from V and 1 base from J, leaving 15 bases between. Germline lookup yields CDR1 SGHAT and CDR2 FQNNGV. CDR3 bases: TGTGCCAGCAGCTTAGTTGGGGCAGGGAGTGGCACAGATACGCAGTATTTT. Translated, it gives CASSLVGAGSGTDTQYF.

Concerning this clone: At the DNA level, this CDR3 is encoded by other sequences in the same sample as well. The chain links TRBV2 to TRBJ2-2, with a possible D match to TRBD2 (6 bases). Trimming removed 3 bases from V and 1 base from J, with 6 bases in between. The CDR3 is made up of 14 amino acids. The germline CDR1 and CDR2 sequences are SNHLY and FYNNEI. The CDR3: CASSEGGNTGELFF. CDR3 in DNA: TGTGCCAGCAGTGAGGGGGGGAACACCGGGGAGCTGTTTTTT.

The CDR3 here is CASSEPSSDTQYF. The CDR3 region has the DNA TGTGCCAGCAGCGAACCTAGTTCAGATACGCAGTATTTT. The chain recombines TRBV9 with TRBJ2-3; D uncertain. This CDR3 is built from 13 residues. Germline V gene data show CDR1 as SGDLS and CDR2 as YYNGEE. V lost 3 bases to trimming and J lost 4 bases, with 9 bases between them.

This chain connects TRBV5-4 to TRBJ2-1, with no clear D. Germline loops: CDR1 SGHNT, CDR2 YYREEE (reference sequence). Trimming took 1 base from V and 4 from J, leaving 12 bases between them. This CDR3 is built from 15 residues. The CDR3 bases are TGTGCCAGCAGCTTGTACGCGGCCAAATACAATGAGCAGTTCTTC. It encodes CASSLYAAKYNEQFF. The variable domain in full, completed from reference TRBV5-4 and TRBJ2-1, reads ETGVTQSPTHLIKTRGQQVTLRCSSQSGHNTVSWYQQALGQGPQFIFQYYREEENGRGNFPPRFSGLQFPNYSSELNVNALELDDSALYLCASSLYAAKYNEQFFGPGTRLTVL.

The CDR3 spells CASGLRGDAEAFF. The CDR3 nucleotides read TGTGCTAGTGGTTTAAGGGGAGACGCTGAAGCTTTCTTT. The chain combines TRBV12-5 with TRBJ1-1, with D perhaps matching TRBD1 (5 bases). Trimming took off 3 bases at V and 6 bases at J, with 11 bases between the two ends. This CDR3 contains 13 residues. Per the germline V gene, CDR1 is LGHNT and CDR2 is FRNRAP.

The sample holds a few counts of this clone. The chain carries TRBV19 and TRBJ1-5; D may be TRBD1 (5 bases). CDR1 and CDR2 from the germline V gene are LNHDA and SQIVND (reference sequence). CDR3 length: 14 amino acids. The V end lost 3 bases, the J end lost 2 bases, and 8 bases lay between the germline ends. The CDR3 spells CASSIPTGNQPQHF. In DNA form, the CDR3 reads TGTGCCAGTAGTATCCCGACAGGCAATCAGCCCCAGCATTTT.

The CDR3 is CASSRGQETQYF. The CDR3 DNA follows: TGTGCCAGCAGCCGGGGACAAGAGACCCAGTACTTC. This sequence joins TRBV7-9 and TRBJ2-5; D is perhaps TRBD2 (5 bases). CDR3 length equals 12 residues. Germline assignment: CDR1 SEHNR and CDR2 FQNEAQ (reference sequence). Trimming cost V 5 bases and J 2 bases, with 6 bases left between them.

Remarks on this clone: The junction shows a germline mismatch at one end, possibly a read error. The CDR3 DNA reads as TGCGCCAGCAACTTGGACGCCGGATACGAGCAGTACTTC. Encoded protein: CASNLDAGYEQYF. The chain is built from TRBV5-1 and TRBJ2-7; D remains unclear. Germline V gives CDR1 SGHRS, CDR2 YFSETQ. There are 13 residues in the CDR3.

The chain carries TRBV14 and TRBJ2-2; D unclear. Germline CDR1 reads SGHDN; CDR2 reads FVKESK. The CDR3 sequence is 15 residues long. V was clipped by 4 bases and J by 4 bases, with 13 bases between them. The DNA for the CDR3 is TGTGCCAGCAGCCTACGGCGGACGTCCACCGGGGAGCTGTTTTTT. As protein: CASSLRRTSTGELFF.

The chain employs TRBV11-2 and TRBJ1-2, with a tentative D call TRBD1 (6 bases). V was shortened by 7 bases and J by 14 bases, with 23 bases between the two germline ends. Germline V lookup: CDR1 SGHAT, CDR2 FQNNGV. The length of the CDR3 is 13 residues. CDR3 in amino acids: CASTETGQPMWTF. The CDR3 DNA sequence: TGTGCCAGCACCGAAACAGGACAGCCTATGTGGACCTTC.

Details on this clone: In the same sample, other DNA sequences code for this CDR3. This chain links TRBV6-6 with TRBJ2-5; D unclear. V lost 2 bases and J 5 bases, leaving 6 bases between the germline ends. From germline, CDR1 is MNHNY and CDR2 SVGAGI (reference sequence). The CDR3 loop spans 12 amino acids. The CDR3 coding sequence is TGTGCCAGCAGTTACAGTCTCGAGACCCAGTACTTC. This encodes CASSYSLETQYF.

This clone has only one observation. The V call is TRBV19, the J call TRBJ1-2; unclear D gene. The CDR3 contains 14 residues. Germline loops: CDR1 LNHDA, CDR2 SQIVND (reference sequence). Trimming took 3 bases from V and 7 from J, leaving 15 bases between them. The CDR3 DNA is TGTGCCAGTAGTATCCGGTCCGGGATTGGTGGCTACACCTTC. This translates into CASSIRSGIGGYTF.

As regards this clone: Other nucleotide sequences in the sample specify the same CDR3. The gene calls are TRBV7-9 and TRBJ1-3; 9 nucleotides line up with TRBD1. J was trimmed by 2 bases and V by 5 bases; bases with no gene match: 7. Germline CDR1 reads SEHNR; CDR2 reads FQNEAQ (reference sequence). This CDR3 is built from 16 residues. CDR3 in DNA: TGTGCCAGCAGCCCACCGGACAGGGGCCCTGGAAACACCATATATTTT. Its translation is CASSPPDRGPGNTIYF. Filled out from reference TRBV7-9 and TRBJ1-3, the complete variable domain reads DTGVSQNPRHKITKRGQNVTFRCDPISEHNRLYWYRQTLGQGPEFLTYFQNEAQLEKSRLLSDRFSAERPKGSFSTLEIQRTEQGDSAMYLCASSPPDRGPGNTIYFGEGSWLTVV.

The chain carries TRBV25-1 and TRBJ2-7, with TRBD1 identical over 7 bases. CDR1 MGHDK and CDR2 SYGVNS come from the germline V gene. With V trimmed by 2 bases and J by 4 bases, 2 bases remained unmatched. The CDR3 runs to 13 residues. The CDR3 region is CASSEGGQYEQYF. The CDR3 DNA is TGTGCCAGCAGTGAAGGGGGACAGTACGAGCAGTACTTC.